The 29 T cell receptor beta chains given below trace back to one sample, sequenced in a study of T cells in Graves' hyperthyroidism and ophthalmopathy. The investigators amplified TCR beta CDR3 regions from RNA transcripts. First-round RT-PCR targeting the TCR CDR3 was performed with the HTBI primer set. TCRdb reprocessed the multiplex PCR reads via MiXCR and lists one record per CDR3 protein. The table lists 200,000 to 250,000 distinct CDR3 sequences, under 20% of them singletons. Sequencing was done on a sample of blood. Receptors originate from a man aged 50 to 59 with Graves' hyperthyroidism.

In regard to this clonotype: This may be a read error: a much more frequent sequence differs by one nucleotide. The rearrangement joins TRBV11-2 to TRBJ2-7, with D tentatively TRBD1 or TRBD2 (5 bases each). In germline, CDR1 is SGHAT, CDR2 FQNNGV. Trimming stripped 6 bases from V and 6 bases from J, with 15 bases between. The CDR3 runs to 13 residues. The CDR3 DNA sequence: TGTGCCAGCAGTCCGCTGAGAGGGACCGAGCAGTACTTC. This sequence encodes CASSPLRGTEQYF.

The V gene is TRBV27, the J gene TRBJ2-7; 7 bases agree with TRBD2. V trimming: 5 bases; J trimming: 5 bases; junction bases outside the gene matches: 12. Germline CDR1 MNHEY, CDR2 SMNVEV (reference sequence). The CDR3 length is 15 residues. Here the CDR3 reads CASSIQAGDFHEQYF. DNA of the CDR3: TGTGCCAGCAGTATCCAGGCGGGAGACTTCCACGAGCAGTACTTC.

J is TRBJ2-3 and V is TRBV12-3 or TRBV12-4; D gene ambiguous. The CDR3 totals 14 residues. Between the trimmed V and J ends, which lost 3 bases and 5 bases, there was a span of 12 bases. The CDR3 sequence: CASSFGPGLDTQYF. As DNA, the CDR3 is TGTGCCAGCAGTTTCGGCCCCGGGCTAGATACGCAGTATTTT.

This chain joins TRBV7-3 and TRBJ2-5, with 7 bases matching TRBD1. Losses at the gene ends were 8 bases for V and 0 bases for J; bases not matched to a gene: 3. The CDR3 covers 13 residues. Germline V lookup: CDR1 SGHTA, CDR2 FQGTGA. CDR3 coding DNA: TGTGCCAGCGCACAGGGGAACCAAGAGACCCAGTACTTC. Its protein is CASAQGNQETQYF.

The V gene is TRBV20-1, the J gene TRBJ1-5; 10 bases agree with TRBD1. CDR1 DFQATT and CDR2 SNEGSKA come from the germline V gene (reference sequence). With 0 bases clipped from V and 6 bases from J, the junction kept 2 bases outside the gene matches. This CDR3 has 14 residues. The DNA for the CDR3 is TGCAGTGCTAGAGATAGGACAGGGGGTCAGCCCCAGCATTTT. Translation gives CSARDRTGGQPQHF.

The gene calls are TRBV5-1 and TRBJ2-7; no firm D call. V was shortened by 3 bases and J by 9 bases, with 13 bases between the two germline ends. The germline gives CDR1 SGHRS, CDR2 YFSETQ. The CDR3 has 12 residues. Here the CDR3 DNA reads TGCGCCAGCAGCTCAGCTTTCGGTTCGCAGTACTTC. This gives the protein CASSSAFGSQYF.

This clonotype was recorded at least ten times. The chain combines TRBV20-1 with TRBJ2-3; D is unresolved. Per the germline V gene, CDR1 is DFQATT and CDR2 is SNEGSKA (reference sequence). The CDR3 loop spans 12 amino acids. Trimming removed 6 bases from V and 2 bases from J, with 9 bases in between. The CDR3 region has the DNA TGCAGTGCCCAAGGCTCCACAGATACGCAGTATTTT. Its translation: CSAQGSTDTQYF.

This rearrangement joins TRBV27 to TRBJ2-7, with D perhaps TRBD2 (6 bases). The length of the CDR3 is 15 residues. Germline V CDR1 and CDR2: MNHEY, SMNVEV (reference sequence). Trimming left V 10 bases short and J 3 bases short, with 22 bases between. The CDR3 DNA reads TGTGCCACCCGACTTCCGGGACTCCTATACTACGAGCAGTACTTC. Protein sequence: CATRLPGLLYYEQYF.

This clonotype was recorded at least ten times. This chain's CDR3 is CASSGLAGGETQYF. CDR3 nucleotides: TGTGCCAGCAGTGGACTAGCGGGAGGGGAGACCCAGTACTTC. The chain recombines TRBV28 with TRBJ2-5; 15 bases agree with TRBD2. Germline V CDR1 and CDR2: MDHEN, SYDVKM. The CDR3 totals 14 residues. V shed 5 bases and J 5 bases; nucleotides not matched to a gene: 0.

This clonotype was detected a few times. J is TRBJ1-4 and V is TRBV14; the D is unclear. This CDR3 spans 17 amino acids. Trimming took off 0 bases at V and 2 bases at J, with 13 bases between the two ends. The germline gives CDR1 SGHDN, CDR2 FVKESK. This chain's CDR3 is CASSQEARGWTNEKLFF. DNA for the CDR3: TGTGCCAGCAGCCAAGAAGCCCGGGGATGGACTAATGAAAAACTGTTTTTT. Drawing the rest from reference TRBV14 and TRBJ1-4, the complete variable domain is EAGVTQFPSHSVIEKGQTVTLRCDPISGHDNLYWYRRVMGKEIKFLLHFVKESKQDESGMPNNRFLAERTGGTYSTLKVQPAELEDSGVYFCASSQEARGWTNEKLFFGSGTQLSVL.

This clonotype showed up many times. V and J are TRBV30 and TRBJ2-3; TRBD2 is a possible D gene (5 bases). CDR1 is GTSNPN, CDR2 SVGIG, per germline (reference sequence). This CDR3 comprises 12 residues. The V end was cut by 0 bases, the J end by 6 bases, with 7 bases between. The CDR3 nucleotides are TGTGCCTGGAGTGTGGGCGGGGATACGCAGTATTTT. It translates to CAWSVGGDTQYF. Supplemented by reference TRBV30 and TRBJ2-3, the full variable domain reads SQTIHQWPATLVQPVGSPLSLECTVEGTSNPNLYWYRQAAGRGLQLLFYSVGIGQISSEVPQNLSASRPQDRQFILSSKKLLLSDSGFYLCAWSVGGDTQYFGPGTRLTVL.

This clonotype appeared many times. The V call is TRBV6-1, the J call TRBJ1-2; 10 bases map to TRBD1. With V trimmed by 3 bases and J by 4 bases, 5 bases remained unmatched. CDR3 length: 15 residues. Germline lookup yields CDR1 MNHNS and CDR2 SASEGT. The CDR3 nucleotides are TGTGCCAGCAGTGATGGACAGGGGGAGATCTATGGCTACACCTTC. As protein: CASSDGQGEIYGYTF.

This clonotype was seen many times. This chain links TRBV7-3 with TRBJ2-2; 9 bases fit TRBD2. The CDR3 spans 15 residues. The trim removed 5 bases at V and 8 bases at J, leaving 9 bases unmatched. Germline-derived CDR1 and CDR2 are SGHTA and FQGTGA. CDR3 nucleotide sequence: TGTGCCAGCAGCGCCGGGACTAGCCGGCGTGGGGAGCTGTTTTTT. Translation: CASSAGTSRRGELFF.

This clonotype has ten or more counts. The chain combines TRBV5-1 with TRBJ2-2; D not certain. There are 17 residues in the CDR3. CDR1 is SGHRS and CDR2 is YFSETQ in the germline V gene. V lost 0 bases to trimming and J lost 0 bases, with 12 bases between them. Here the CDR3 DNA reads TGCGCCAGCAGCTTGGGGCAGAGGAATTCGAACACCGGGGAGCTGTTTTTT. Protein: CASSLGQRNSNTGELFF.

This clonotype was seen many times. The chain carries TRBV7-2 and TRBJ2-1; the match to TRBD1 covers 9 bases. Per the germline V gene, CDR1 is SGHTA and CDR2 is FQGNSA. J was trimmed by 5 bases and V by 5 bases; bases with no gene match: 4. This CDR3 is built from 14 residues. CDR3 nucleotides: TGTGCCAGCAGCCGGGACAGGGCCCACAATGAGCAGTTCTTC. This sequence encodes CASSRDRAHNEQFF.

The sample holds many counts of this clonotype. The rearrangement uses TRBV27 and TRBJ2-3; 13 bases agree with TRBD2. The length of the CDR3 is 15 residues. Per the germline V gene, CDR1 is MNHEY and CDR2 is SMNVEV (reference sequence). Unmatched junction bases numbered 5, after V lost 7 bases and J lost 4 bases. The CDR3 here is CASKGLAGKADTQYF. The CDR3 DNA follows: TGTGCCAGCAAGGGACTAGCGGGAAAGGCAGATACGCAGTATTTT.

The sample holds a few counts of this clonotype. This chain links TRBV10-3 with TRBJ1-5; D is uncertain. There are 15 residues in the CDR3. Trimming pared 5 bases from V and 7 bases from J, leaving 18 bases between. CDR1 ENHRY and CDR2 SYGVKD come from the germline V gene. Here the CDR3 reads CAISPLLGAGQPQHF. In DNA, the CDR3 is TGTGCCATCAGTCCTCTGTTGGGTGCTGGCCAGCCCCAGCATTTT.

V gene TRBV27 combines with J gene TRBJ2-2, with D maybe TRBD2 (6 bases). CDR3 length equals 16 residues. CDR1 is MNHEY, CDR2 SMNVEV, per germline (reference sequence). V shed 6 bases and J shed 1 base, with 15 bases lying between them. As DNA, the CDR3 is TGTGCCAGCAGCGGAGACGGGGGACTGAACACCGGGGAGCTGTTTTTT. Its protein product is CASSGDGGLNTGELFF.

The sample holds many counts of this clonotype. This rearrangement joins TRBV20-1 to TRBJ2-7; 11 bases are a match to TRBD2. The V and J ends lost 0 bases and 6 bases, in that order; junction bases with no gene match: 7. The germline CDR1 and CDR2 sequences are DFQATT and SNEGSKA (reference sequence). This CDR3 is 15 amino acids long. The CDR3 region has the DNA TGCAGTGCTAGAGATGTCCTAGCGGGAGGTGGCGAGCAGTACTTC. Its protein is CSARDVLAGGGEQYF.

This clonotype was counted many times. The chain combines TRBV7-2 with TRBJ2-3; 9 bases map to TRBD2. Germline CDR1 reads SGHTA; CDR2 reads FQGNSA. The V and J ends lost 3 bases and 6 bases, in that order; junction bases with no gene match: 4. This CDR3 region has 14 residues. CDR3 amino acids: CASSFQRGADTQYF. The CDR3 DNA follows: TGTGCCAGCAGCTTCCAGCGGGGGGCGGATACGCAGTATTTT.

In nucleotides, the CDR3 is TGTGCCAGCAGCCCAGGAGGGGACCGTCCGGATGGCTACACCTTC. Residues: CASSPGGDRPDGYTF. The chain joins TRBV14 to TRBJ1-2; D is possibly TRBD1 (5 bases). The CDR3 has 15 amino acids. The germline V and J ends were trimmed by 4 bases and 6 bases, with 18 bases remaining between them. Germline CDR1 is SGHDN and CDR2 is FVKESK.

This clonotype was observed a handful of times. The gene calls are TRBV24-1 and TRBJ1-1; 8 bases agree with TRBD1. CDR1 is KGHDR and CDR2 is SFDVKD in the germline V gene. The CDR3 totals 14 residues. V dropped 4 bases and J dropped 4; count of bases not matched to a gene: 4. In DNA form, the CDR3 reads TGTGCCACCAGTGACCGGACAGGGAGCACTGAAGCTTTCTTT. Translation gives CATSDRTGSTEAFF.

To note about this clonotype: One junction end does not reproduce the germline sequence, and a read error may be involved. This rearrangement joins TRBV10-3 to TRBJ1-2; tentatively, D is TRBD1 (5 bases). The CDR3 length is 13 residues. Germline V gene sequence: CDR1 ENHRY, CDR2 SYGVKD. CDR3 DNA sequence: TGTGCCATCAGTGAAGCTAGGGACTATGGCTGCACCTTC. This gives the protein CAISEARDYGCTF.

This clonotype has a count of ten or more. This chain joins TRBV6-6 and TRBJ2-5, with TRBD2 as a possible D gene (6 bases). V gave up 2 bases and J gave up 3 bases, with 7 bases separating them. The CDR3 spans 13 residues. Looked up from germline, CDR1 is MNHNY and CDR2 is SVGAGI (reference sequence). The CDR3 coding sequence is TGTGCCAGCAGTTACGGAGGGGAAGAGACCCAGTACTTC. Translated, it gives CASSYGGEETQYF.

This clonotype showed up many times. This CDR3 is CASSFNSYNEQFF. CDR3 coding DNA: TGTGCCAGCAGTTTTAATAGCTACAATGAGCAGTTCTTC. The V call is TRBV12-3 or TRBV12-4, the J call TRBJ2-1; D unclear. The CDR3 totals 13 residues. V lost 3 bases to trimming and J lost 3 bases, with 6 bases between them.

This clonotype was observed a handful of times. V usage is TRBV11-2 and J usage is TRBJ2-1; the match to TRBD2 covers 12 bases. The V gene's germline CDR1 is SGHAT and CDR2 FQNNGV. Trimming removed 4 bases from V and 9 bases from J; junction bases left unmatched: 4. The CDR3 has 14 amino acids. The CDR3 loop reads CASSSLAGGPEQFF. As DNA, the CDR3 is TGTGCCAGCAGCTCCCTAGCGGGAGGGCCTGAGCAGTTCTTC.

The chain links TRBV4-2 to TRBJ2-5; 9 bases are shared with TRBD2. Trimming at V came to 4 bases and at J to 2 bases, leaving 11 bases not matched to a gene. Germline V gives CDR1 LGHNA, CDR2 YNFKEQ. There are 17 residues in the CDR3. In DNA, the CDR3 is TGTGCCAGCAGCCCGAAAGGGGCTAGCGGGGCTCAAGAGACCCAGTACTTC. This translates into CASSPKGASGAQETQYF.

For this clonotype: This may stem from a read error, because a much larger clone lies one nucleotide away. This chain uses TRBV30 with TRBJ1-5; D might be TRBD1 (5 bases). V gave up 8 bases and J gave up 1 base, with 12 bases separating them. Per the germline V gene, CDR1 is GTSNPN and CDR2 is SVGIG (reference sequence). The CDR3 is made up of 13 amino acids. CDR3 sequence: CARAGFSNQPQHF. The CDR3 coding sequence is TGTGCCCGGGCAGGGTTCAGCAATCAGCCCCAGCATTTT.

This clonotype was detected many times. This sequence joins TRBV29-1 and TRBJ2-5, with D possibly matching TRBD2 (5 bases). V was trimmed by 2 bases and J by 1 base, leaving 8 bases between them. The CDR3 is 13 amino acids. From germline, CDR1 is SQVTM and CDR2 ANQGSEA. CDR3 nucleotides: TGCAGCGTTGAACGGGGAATCCAAGAGACCCAGTACTTC. This codes for CSVERGIQETQYF.